The 22 T cell receptor beta chains below all came from one sample that was sequenced in a study of blood T cell repertoires in COVID-19. Clones were read by immunoSEQ multiplex PCR, and TCRdb kept only the in-frame ones, dropping some. The table records 130,000 to 150,000 clones, about nine tenths of them present only once. Source material: PBMCs or T cells enriched from blood (not recorded which). Receptor source: a man aged 60 to 75 who had recovered from COVID-19.

The J gene is TRBJ2-3, the V gene TRBV9, with 12 bases that match TRBD2. The junction had 4 bases not matched to a gene; V was cut back by 3 bases and J by 2 bases. Germline CDR1 SGDLS, CDR2 YYNGEE. The CDR3 covers 16 residues. In DNA, the CDR3 is TGTGCCAGCAGCGGTCGACTAGCGGGAGACACAGATACGCAGTATTTT. Translating it yields CASSGRLAGDTDTQYF.

This clone was found once. The J gene is TRBJ1-5, the V gene TRBV5-4, with 8 nucleotides matching TRBD1. The CDR3 runs to 14 residues. Germline assignment: CDR1 SGHNT and CDR2 YYREEE (reference sequence). V shed 2 bases and J 5 bases; nucleotides not matched to a gene: 3. The CDR3 nucleotides read TGTGCCAGCAGCTTCGCAGGGGGCGATCAGCCCCAGCATTTT. Translating gives CASSFAGGDQPQHF.

The chain has TRBV6-6 and TRBJ2-3; TRBD1 aligns across 7 bases. The CDR3 has 12 amino acids. CDR1 is MNHNY and CDR2 is SVGAGI in the germline V gene (reference sequence). V lost 5 bases, J lost 6 bases, and 2 bases stayed unmatched. In DNA form, the CDR3 reads TGTGCCAGCAGTAAGACAGGGGATACGCAGTATTTT. The encoded protein is CASSKTGDTQYF.

The chain combines TRBV18 with TRBJ2-7; D unclear. The germline V gene has CDR1 KGHSH and CDR2 LQKENI. This CDR3 comprises 12 residues. The V end was cut by 4 bases, the J end by 3 bases, with 7 bases between. The CDR3 reads CASSRLDYEQYF. In DNA form, the CDR3 reads TGTGCCAGCTCACGGTTAGACTACGAGCAGTACTTC.

The CDR3 DNA reads TGTGCCAGCAGCTTAGGACTAGCGATAAGCTCCTACGAGCAGTACTTC. Translating it yields CASSLGLAISSYEQYF. The chain links TRBV7-9 to TRBJ2-7; 8 bases are a match to TRBD2. In germline, CDR1 is SEHNR, CDR2 FQNEAQ (reference sequence). The CDR3 runs 16 residues. Trimming at V came to 1 base and at J to 0 bases, leaving 5 bases not matched to a gene.

This clone showed up just a few times. This chain connects TRBV5-5 to TRBJ1-5, with 7 bases that match TRBD1. The CDR3 runs 13 residues. The germline V gene has CDR1 SGHKS and CDR2 YYEKEE (reference sequence). The V segment lost 2 bases and the J segment 5 bases; nucleotides outside the gene matches: 1. The CDR3 reads CASSLQGYQPQHF. The CDR3 DNA is TGTGCCAGCAGCTTACAGGGGTATCAGCCCCAGCATTTT.

The V and J genes are TRBV24-1 and TRBJ2-5, with 11 nucleotides matching TRBD2. The germline gives CDR1 KGHDR, CDR2 SFDVKD. Unmatched junction bases numbered 6, after V lost 5 bases and J lost 2 bases. This CDR3 has 16 amino acids. The CDR3 is CATSAPGTSGQETQYF. DNA for the CDR3: TGTGCCACCAGTGCCCCGGGGACTAGCGGACAAGAGACCCAGTACTTC.

This clone was seen just once. This rearrangement joins TRBV7-2 to TRBJ2-1, with 10 bases matching TRBD2. V was clipped by 5 bases and J by 10 bases; unmatched bases: 8. In germline, CDR1 is SGHTA, CDR2 FQGNSA. The CDR3 is 14 amino acids. CDR3 protein: CASSLRNSGREQFF. The CDR3 DNA reads as TGTGCCAGCAGCCTTCGTAATAGCGGGAGGGAGCAGTTCTTC.

The chain links TRBV7-9 to TRBJ1-1; D is undetermined. The CDR3 extends over 14 amino acids. The V and J ends lost 3 bases and 1 base respectively, with 9 bases between them. The germline gives CDR1 SEHNR, CDR2 FQNEAQ (reference sequence). The CDR3 DNA follows: TGTGCCAGCAGCTTGCTCGGCGGGAACACTGAAGCTTTCTTT. It yields the protein CASSLLGGNTEAFF.

The CDR3 nucleotides are TGTGCCAGCAGTTACGATACAGGGGGCCGAGAGACCCAGTACTTC. It encodes CASSYDTGGRETQYF. V usage is TRBV6-6 and J usage is TRBJ2-5; 9 bases align to TRBD1. The CDR3 is 15 residues long. Germline trimming cut 2 bases from V and 4 bases from J; bases unmatched to any gene: 5. The germline CDR1 and CDR2 sequences are MNHNY and SVGAGI (reference sequence).

The gene calls are TRBV15 and TRBJ1-1; TRBD1 aligns across 7 bases. The CDR3 consists of 15 residues. The junction had 5 bases not matched to a gene; V was cut back by 0 bases and J by 4 bases. Germline V gene sequence: CDR1 LNHNV, CDR2 YYDKDF (reference sequence). The CDR3 protein is CATSREQQGVTEAFF. CDR3 DNA sequence: TGTGCCACCAGCAGAGAACAGCAGGGGGTCACTGAAGCTTTCTTT.

The chain couples TRBV9 to TRBJ2-5, with D possibly being TRBD2 (5 bases). Looked up from germline, CDR1 is SGDLS and CDR2 is YYNGEE. This CDR3 has 14 residues. V was trimmed by 3 bases and J by 4 bases, leaving 13 bases between them. This CDR3 is CASSDRLTPETQYF. CDR3 nucleotides: TGTGCCAGCAGCGACCGACTAACCCCAGAGACCCAGTACTTC.

This clone was counted once. V gene TRBV18 combines with J gene TRBJ2-7; TRBD2 matches 8 bases. CDR1 KGHSH and CDR2 LQKENI come from the germline V gene. CDR3 length equals 14 residues. The trim removed 4 bases at V and 7 bases at J, leaving 9 bases unmatched. The CDR3 sequence: CASSQAGAPGEQYF. For the CDR3, the DNA is TGTGCCAGCTCACAAGCGGGGGCGCCTGGGGAGCAGTACTTC.

V usage is TRBV3-1 (or the pseudogene TRBV3-2) and J usage is TRBJ1-1; D is unresolved. Germline CDR1 and CDR2: LGHDT and YNNKEL (reference sequence). The CDR3 is 14 residues long. V was shortened by 1 base and J by 1 base, with 7 bases between the two germline ends. The CDR3 region is CASSQGGANTEAFF. For the CDR3, the DNA is TGTGCCAGCAGCCAAGGAGGTGCGAACACTGAAGCTTTCTTT.

The V gene is TRBV10-3, the J gene TRBJ2-7; a weak D match, TRBD2 (6 bases). V dropped 9 bases and J dropped 0 bases, with 12 bases sitting between them. The germline V gene encodes CDR1 ENHRY and CDR2 SYGVKD. CDR3 length: 13 residues. CDR3 in DNA: TGTGCCATGCAGTCGGGGGTCTCCTACGAGCAGTACTTC. It yields the protein CAMQSGVSYEQYF.

Only a few counts were recorded for this clone. The chain combines TRBV10-1 with TRBJ2-1; 8 bases fit TRBD2. The V gene end was trimmed by 6 bases and the J gene end by 9 bases; junction bases not matched to a gene: 4. CDR1 and CDR2 (germline): WNHNN, SYGVQD (reference sequence). The CDR3 is 12 residues long. In nucleotides, the CDR3 is TGCGCCAGCAGCTATAGCGGGGTTGAGCAGTTCTTC. Translating it yields CASSYSGVEQFF.

This clone was observed once. The J gene is TRBJ2-1, the V gene TRBV6-5; 7 bases match TRBD2. Germline-derived CDR1 and CDR2 are MNHEY and SVGAGI. The CDR3 totals 14 residues. V lost 11 bases and J lost 5; bases outside the gene matches: 12. The CDR3 sequence: CACSAGLSHNEQFF. The CDR3 coding sequence is TGTGCCTGCTCCGCGGGACTATCTCACAATGAGCAGTTCTTC.

V usage is TRBV14 and J usage is TRBJ1-2; D is unclear. This CDR3 is 14 amino acids long. The V end lost 1 base, the J end lost 4 bases, and 10 bases lay between the germline ends. Germline CDR1 reads SGHDN; CDR2 reads FVKESK. The CDR3 nucleotides read TGTGCCAGCAGCCAAGCTTGGGGAGGCTATGGCTACACCTTC. Amino acid sequence: CASSQAWGGYGYTF.

CDR3 protein: CASSLGSLRSDEQFF. The CDR3 nucleotides are TGCGCCAGCAGCTTGGGTTCGCTGCGGTCGGATGAGCAGTTCTTC. This rearrangement joins TRBV5-1 to TRBJ2-1; unclear D gene. The V gene lost 0 bases and the J gene lost 8 bases, with 15 bases spanning the gap. Per germline, CDR1 SGHRS and CDR2 YFSETQ. The CDR3 is 15 residues long.

This chain connects TRBV24-1 to TRBJ2-7; D gene unclear. CDR3 length: 15 amino acids. Germline assignment: CDR1 KGHDR and CDR2 SFDVKD. The V end was cut by 4 bases, the J end by 2 bases, with 14 bases between. The chain's CDR3 is CATSDPRSPTYEQYF. The CDR3 coding sequence is TGTGCCACCAGTGACCCGCGATCCCCTACCTACGAGCAGTACTTC.

The chain couples TRBV28 to TRBJ1-5; 8 bases agree with TRBD1. Germline CDR1 and CDR2: MDHEN and SYDVKM. Losses at the gene ends were 2 bases for V and 2 bases for J; bases not matched to a gene: 5. This CDR3 is 16 amino acids long. Written as DNA, the CDR3 is TGTGCCAGCAGTTTAGCATGGGGACAGGGCAATCAGCCCCAGCATTTT. Its translation is CASSLAWGQGNQPQHF.

V and J are TRBV19 and TRBJ1-1, with a tentative D call TRBD1 (5 bases). Germline CDR1 and CDR2: LNHDA and SQIVND (reference sequence). This CDR3 has 15 amino acids. V lost 4 bases, J lost 4 bases, and 16 bases lay in between. CDR3: CASSTTDRKGTEAFF. The CDR3 bases are TGTGCCAGTAGTACGACAGATCGCAAGGGCACTGAAGCTTTCTTT.